The source of this TCR beta chain is a study of sequential checkpoint blockade in melanoma. Across the whole study: Arm A got nivolumab then ipilimumab; arm B the reverse, 1:1. Both treatment sequences were followed by maintenance nivolumab.

This CDR3 has 13 amino acids. Germline trimming cut 5 bases from V and 4 bases from J; bases unmatched to any gene: 6. From germline, CDR1 is SQVTM and CDR2 ANQGSEA. The protocol was immunoSEQ multiplex PCR, while the TCRdb copy is restricted to in-frame clones and leaves out a portion. The sample yields some 18,000 clones, nearly 80% seen once. Treatment reported: randomized to nivolumab then ipilimumab (arm A) or the reverse (arm B). The input for sequencing was CD8+ T cells sorted from blood (inferred from file names), taken from a patient given nivolumab and ipilimumab in sequence. The sequence came from a human donor with melanoma. V is TRBV29-1 and J is TRBJ2-7, with 9 nucleotides matching TRBD2. As DNA, the CDR3 is TGCAGCGTTAGGATAGCGGGAGCTTACGAGCAGTACTTC. Translated: CSVRIAGAYEQYF.